Below are 5 T cell receptor beta chains sequenced from a single sample in a study of response to subunit inactivated influenza vaccine (dated by TCRdb to 2016 to 2018). Library preparation was by RT-PCR. The sample was run on an Illumina HiSeq 2500. The public reads were reprocessed in TCRdb via fastp at Q25 and MiXCR, keeping in-frame beta chains. Entries are consolidated by CDR3 protein sequence, retaining the most common genes and DNA. The sample profile shows a few hundred thousand distinct CDR3 sequences; about 14% of them were found once. The ten most abundant clones make up around 10% of the sample. This specimen consisted of PBMCs from blood, obtained roughly 12 days after vaccination. The source is a man over 45 who received an inactivated influenza vaccine. Donor details come from another sample of the same person, matched by shared clones.

The chain employs TRBV11-2 and TRBJ2-6, with D perhaps TRBD1 (6 bases). Looked up from germline, CDR1 is SGHAT and CDR2 is FQNNGV. V shed 2 bases and J shed 0 bases, with 11 bases lying between them. CDR3 length: 17 residues. CDR3 region: CASSLRTALSGANVLTF. The CDR3 DNA follows: TGTGCCAGCAGCTTAAGGACAGCACTCTCTGGGGCCAACGTCCTGACTTTC.

The chain combines TRBV30 with TRBJ2-3; 9 nucleotides line up with TRBD2. Losses at the gene ends were 4 bases for V and 4 bases for J; bases not matched to a gene: 9. Germline CDR1 GTSNPN, CDR2 SVGIG (reference sequence). The CDR3 is 15 residues long. The chain's CDR3 is CAWKVTGLAPDTQYF. CDR3 nucleotides: TGTGCCTGGAAGGTTACGGGACTAGCTCCAGATACGCAGTATTTT.

The chain has TRBV5-1 and TRBJ2-5, with a possible D match to TRBD2 (5 bases). This CDR3 is built from 14 residues. CDR1 and CDR2 (germline): SGHRS, YFSETQ. With 1 base removed from V and 2 bases from J, the gap between germline ends came to 9 bases. The CDR3 nucleotides are TGCGCCAGCAGCTTGCCGGGGATGCAAGAGACCCAGTACTTC. This translates into CASSLPGMQETQYF.

This clonotype has only a few counts. CDR3 sequence: CSVDRQALSGYTF. In nucleotides, the CDR3 is TGCAGCGTTGACCGTCAGGCCCTAAGTGGCTACACCTTC. This chain connects TRBV29-1 to TRBJ1-2; no firm D call. V gave up 3 bases and J gave up 7 bases, with 15 bases separating them. The germline V gene encodes CDR1 SQVTM and CDR2 ANQGSEA. This CDR3 region has 13 residues. Full variable domain (missing parts from reference TRBV29-1 and TRBJ1-2): SAVISQKPSRDICQRGTSLTIQCQVDSQVTMMFWYRQQPGQSLTLIATANQGSEATYESGFVIDKFPISRPNLTFSTLTVSNMSPEDSSIYLCSVDRQALSGYTFGSGTRLTVV.

This clonotype was detected only a few times. This rearrangement joins TRBV20-1 to TRBJ2-7, with D perhaps matching TRBD1 or TRBD2 (6 bases each). The V gene's germline CDR1 is DFQATT and CDR2 SNEGSKA (reference sequence). The CDR3 is made up of 14 amino acids. Trimming pared 5 bases from V and 4 bases from J, leaving 18 bases between. The CDR3 sequence is CSAFLGGKSYEQYF. DNA of the CDR3: TGCAGTGCTTTTTTAGGGGGGAAAAGTTACGAGCAGTACTTC.